The 6 T cell receptor beta chains listed next were all sequenced from one sample in a study of blood T cell repertoires in COVID-19. Data came from immunoSEQ multiplex PCR; TCRdb stores just in-frame clones and leaves some out. The sample comprises fewer than 500,000 clones, roughly 89% of which are singletons, and 4% to 5.5% rests with the top ten. The specimen sequenced was peripheral blood. These receptors all stem from a woman in her thirties with acute or convalescent COVID-19.

Concerning this clone itself: Other DNA sequences of this sample code for an identical CDR3. V is TRBV2 and J is TRBJ2-1; 11 nucleotides align to TRBD2. In germline, CDR1 is SNHLY, CDR2 FYNNEI. J lost 4 bases, V lost 6 bases, and 5 bases had no gene match. The CDR3 is 15 amino acids. CDR3 in DNA: TGTGCCAGCAGCCCCGGACTAGCGGGTTACAATGAGCAGTTCTTC. Translating gives CASSPGLAGYNEQFF.

V usage is TRBV14 and J usage is TRBJ2-2; possibly TRBD1 for D (5 bases). V dropped 1 base and J dropped 6 bases, with 12 bases sitting between them. Looked up from germline, CDR1 is SGHDN and CDR2 is FVKESK. The CDR3 runs to 15 residues. CDR3 amino acids: CASSQVRIGAGELFF. In DNA, the CDR3 is TGTGCCAGCAGCCAAGTTCGAATAGGGGCCGGGGAGCTGTTTTTT.

V usage is TRBV9 and J usage is TRBJ2-5; 7 bases are shared with TRBD1. After removal of 1 base from V and 5 bases from J, the junction contained 11 bases not matched to a gene. This CDR3 comprises 16 residues. Germline loops: CDR1 SGDLS, CDR2 YYNGEE. The CDR3, as DNA: TGTGCCAGCAGCGTACTAGGACAGGCGGGCTTGGAGACCCAGTACTTC. This codes for CASSVLGQAGLETQYF.

Concerning this clone: Additional DNA sequences in this sample encode the identical CDR3. V is TRBV28 and J is TRBJ2-1, with D perhaps matching TRBD2 (5 bases). CDR1 and CDR2 (germline): MDHEN, SYDVKM. CDR3 length: 13 amino acids. Trimming cost V 7 bases and J 4 bases, with 11 bases left between them. CDR3 sequence reads: CASTPGEYNEQFF. DNA for the CDR3: TGTGCCAGCACCCCCGGGGAGTACAATGAGCAGTTCTTC.

This chain joins TRBV3-1 (or the pseudogene TRBV3-2) and TRBJ1-5; 8 bases line up with TRBD1. V was clipped by 2 bases and J by 2 bases; unmatched bases: 2. The germline CDR1 and CDR2 sequences are LGHDT and YNNKEL (reference sequence). CDR3 size: 15 residues. The CDR3 region is CASSQRGQGNQPQHF. The DNA for the CDR3 is TGTGCCAGCAGCCAACGGGGACAGGGCAATCAGCCCCAGCATTTT.

This clone appeared a single time. The chain uses TRBV5-4 and TRBJ2-2; TRBD2 matches at 8 bases. Germline lookup yields CDR1 SGHNT and CDR2 YYREEE (reference sequence). The CDR3 totals 16 residues. Trimming cost V 3 bases and J 0 bases; bases outside gene matches: 4. The chain's CDR3 is CASSSKAGANTGELFF. The CDR3 region has the DNA TGTGCCAGCAGCTCTAAAGCGGGGGCGAACACCGGGGAGCTGTTTTTT.